This T cell receptor (beta chain) came from a study of patients and donors after allogeneic stem cell transplantation. Each CDR3 protein gets one entry after TCRdb re-called the RT-PCR reads with MiXCR. The data hold some 200,000 distinct CDR3 sequences, with 41% observed a single time. CDR1 is SEHNR, CDR2 FQNEAQ, per germline (reference sequence). Between the trimmed V and J ends, which lost 8 bases and 4 bases, there was a span of 21 bases. The CDR3 consists of 15 residues. This sequence originates from a human donor who was either an allogeneic HSCT recipient or a stem cell or donor lymphocyte infusion donor (not recorded which). It is not recorded whose cells these are; they may come from a transplant donor. The chain recombines TRBV7-9 with TRBJ2-7; either TRBD1 or TRBD2 may fit D (6 bases each). Source material: blood, either unsorted or a sorted T cell fraction (not recorded which). CDR3 DNA: TGTGCCAGCGGGGGGAAGGGGACACACTTGTACGAGCAGTACTTC. This codes for CASGGKGTHLYEQYF.